These T cell receptor beta chains were read from a single sample in a study of radiation and T cells in renal cell carcinoma. Clones were sequenced by immunoSEQ multiplex PCR, and TCRdb holds only the in-frame ones, with some missing. The table includes 18,000 or so clones, about 55% detected once. The input for sequencing was tumor tissue, taken from a patient whose treatment was nephrectomy without radiotherapy. These receptor sequences come from a man aged 45-65 years with renal cell carcinoma. Both conserved end residues are part of each CDR3. A D gene is named only where the DNA matches it firmly. A row's size may be missing; if present it is once, few, many or a size class.

d_call j_call clone_size v_call cdr3_nt cdr3_aa
- TRBJ1-6 - TRBV7-2 TGTGCCAGCAGCTTTACAGCCAGTTACAATTCACCCCTCCACTTT CASSFTASYNSPLHF
- TRBJ2-3 - TRBV2 TGTGCCAGCGGGGAGGAGGCGGCCTCATCTGGGGATACGCAGTATTTT CASGEEAASSGDTQYF
- TRBJ2-7 once TRBV9 TGTGCCAGCAGCCCCCGACTCACTACCCCCGCGGAACCCTACGAGCAGTACTTC CASSPRLTTPAEPYEQYF
TRBD2 TRBJ2-1 - TRBV5-6 TGTGCCAGCAGCTTGACTAGCGGGGGGACCCGGAATGAGCAGTTCTTC CASSLTSGGTRNEQFF
- TRBJ2-2 - TRBV19 TGTGCCAGTACCCCCAGGGGGGGCACCGGGGAGCTGTTTTTT CASTPRGGTGELFF
- TRBJ1-5 few TRBV4-2 TGTGCCAGCAGCCAAGATCTGCTTCAGCCCCAGCATTTT CASSQDLLQPQHF
- TRBJ1-3 - TRBV7-6 TGTGCCAGCAGCTTAGATCCGAGCTCTGGAAACACCATATATTTT CASSLDPSSGNTIYF
- TRBJ2-2 - TRBV10-3 TGTATTACACGGGGCCTTAACACCGGGGAGCTGTTTTTT CITRGLNTGELFF
TRBD1 TRBJ2-3 - TRBV10-3 TGTGCCATCAGTGGTGGACAGGTTGGCACAGATACGCAGTATTTT CAISGGQVGTDTQYF
- TRBJ2-3 - TRBV7-9 TGTGCCAGCAGCTTATTGCAGGCCGCATACACAGATACGCAGTATTTT CASSLLQAAYTDTQYF
- TRBJ2-7 - TRBV30 TGTGCCTGGAGGAGGGTGCACGAGCAGTACTTC CAWRRVHEQYF
- TRBJ1-3 - TRBV15 TGTGCCACCAGCAGAGATCTCTCCGTGGGATCTGGAAACACCATATATTTT CATSRDLSVGSGNTIYF
- TRBJ2-1 - TRBV4-2 TGTGCCAGCAGCCAAGGGACTGCGAGGTACAATGAGCAGTTCTTC CASSQGTARYNEQFF
TRBD1 TRBJ2-3 few TRBV5-1 TGCGCCAGCAGCTGGGACAGGGGAACGCAGTATTTT CASSWDRGTQYF
- TRBJ1-1 - TRBV4-2 TGTGCCAGCACAGACCCCTTCTCGAGGGAAGCTTTCTTT CASTDPFSREAFF
- TRBJ2-3 - TRBV7-2 TGTGCCAGCAGCTTAGTCAGGTTGGCAGATACGCAGTATTTT CASSLVRLADTQYF
TRBD1 TRBJ2-7 - TRBV4-2 TGTGCCAGCAGTCAAGCGGTCAGGGGGCGCGACGAGCAGTACTTC CASSQAVRGRDEQYF
- TRBJ1-5 few TRBV7-7 TGTGCCAGCAGCCGGGGGGGGAATCAGCCCCAGCATTTT CASSRGGNQPQHF
- TRBJ1-2 - TRBV29-1 TGCAGCGTTGGGCAGGGGAACCTCTATGGCTACACCTTC CSVGQGNLYGYTF
- TRBJ2-3 - TRBV9 TGTGCCAGCAGCGTAGATCAGGTTACAGATACGCAGTATTTT CASSVDQVTDTQYF
- TRBJ2-7 few TRBV28 TGTGCCAGCAGTAACAGCTACGAGCAGTACTTC CASSNSYEQYF
- TRBJ1-5 few TRBV4-2 TGTGCCAGCAGCCAAGATTCCGGAGTCAATCAGCCCCAGCATTTT CASSQDSGVNQPQHF
TRBD1 TRBJ1-2 - TRBV30 TGTGCCTGGAACCGGGACAGGGGGCATGGCTACACCTTC CAWNRDRGHGYTF
TRBD1 TRBJ2-7 - TRBV9 TGTGCCAGCAGCTCGACAGGGTTATCCTACGAGCAGTACTTC CASSSTGLSYEQYF
- TRBJ1-3 - TRBV5-8 TGTGCCAGCAGCTTGGGCAGGGCAGGTGGAAACACCATATATTTT CASSLGRAGGNTIYF
- TRBJ2-3 - TRBV7-9 TGTGCCAGCAGCTCCACCACAGATACGCAGTATTTT CASSSTTDTQYF
- TRBJ1-3 - TRBV30 TGTGCCTGGACAGCCTCTGGAAACACCATATATTTT CAWTASGNTIYF
- TRBJ2-7 - TRBV27 TGTGCCAGCAGTTTATCGGGACCGGCCCCCTACGAGCAGTACTTC CASSLSGPAPYEQYF
- TRBJ2-7 - TRBV20-1 TGCAGTGCCCTACCCATTTACGAGCAGTACTTC CSALPIYEQYF
TRBD2 TRBJ2-5 few TRBV10-3 TGTGCCATCAGTGCTTTGACTAGCGGGGGCCAAGAGACCCAGTACTTC CAISALTSGGQETQYF
TRBD2 TRBJ2-7 - TRBV4-3 TGCGCCAGCAGCCGTCGACTAGCGGCATCCTACGAGCAGTACTTC CASSRRLAASYEQYF
TRBD1 TRBJ1-4 - TRBV4-3 TGCGCCAGCAGCCAAGAGGCCGGGACAGGGAGTGAAAAACTGTTTTTT CASSQEAGTGSEKLFF